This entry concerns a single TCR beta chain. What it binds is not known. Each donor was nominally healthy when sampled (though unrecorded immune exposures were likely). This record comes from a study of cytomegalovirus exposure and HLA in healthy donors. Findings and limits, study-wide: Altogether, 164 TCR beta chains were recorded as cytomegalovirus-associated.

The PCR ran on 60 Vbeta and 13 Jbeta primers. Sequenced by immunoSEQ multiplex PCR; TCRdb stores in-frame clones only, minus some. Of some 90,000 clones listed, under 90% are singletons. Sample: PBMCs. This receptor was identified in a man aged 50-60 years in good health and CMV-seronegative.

DNA of the CDR3: TGTGCCTGGAGTGTAAAACAGAAAAATCAGCCCCAGCATTTT. Its translation: CAWSVKQKNQPQHF. The rearrangement joins TRBV30 to TRBJ1-5; D is unclear. CDR1 is GTSNPN and CDR2 is SVGIG in the germline V gene (reference sequence). V was clipped by 0 bases and J by 4 bases, with 10 bases between them. There are 14 residues in the CDR3.